This TCR beta chain was sequenced during a study of cytomegalovirus exposure and HLA in healthy donors. Study-wide context: Genotyping showed 75% to 90% of a few hundred donors falling in the Caucasian-associated ancestry cluster.

General observations from the study: Relative to the approximately 700-donor mean, N-insertions were reportedly fewer in an Asian-associated ancestry cluster in a later analysis.

CDR1 and CDR2 (germline): MNHEY, SMNVEV (reference sequence). Trimming shortened V by 8 bases and J by 1 base, and 17 bases separated the two germline ends. The CDR3 has 15 amino acids. Of note for this clone: Its target is unknown.

Researchers ran the PCR with 60 Vbeta and 13 Jbeta primers. TCRdb keeps only in-frame clones here, not all; method: immunoSEQ multiplex PCR. This sample has 150,000 to 200,000 clones, with approximately 85% found just once. The receptor was isolated from a woman between 50 and 59 years old in good health and CMV-seronegative. Sequences were obtained from PBMCs. The J gene is TRBJ1-1, the V gene TRBV27; D is ambiguous. Written as DNA, the CDR3 is TGTGCCAGCGGCCATTCCAGGCCACCGAACACTGAAGCTTTCTTT. It is translated as CASGHSRPPNTEAFF.